One and the same sample provided the 10 T cell receptor beta chains below, sequenced in a study of shared clonotypes between healthy human individuals. Profiling relied on immunoSEQ multiplex PCR, and the TCRdb table lists in-frame clones only, not all of them. The sample includes 1,400,000 or so clones, 98% seen only once; the top ten take approximately 0.4%. The sequencing sample was made of naive CD4+ T cells sorted from blood. Indicated subset: CD45RA+ positively selected. The receptors come from a man aged 30 to 39 in good health.

The CDR3 protein is CAWRGTNTGELFF. The CDR3 bases are TGTGCCTGGAGAGGGACGAACACCGGGGAGCTGTTTTTT. V and J are TRBV30 and TRBJ2-2, with D unclear. The germline V and J ends were trimmed by 3 bases and 0 bases, with 5 bases remaining between them. This CDR3 has 13 amino acids. Looked up from germline, CDR1 is GTSNPN and CDR2 is SVGIG (reference sequence).

The chain couples TRBV7-9 to TRBJ2-1; 7 bases map to TRBD2. The V and J ends lost 6 bases and 4 bases, in that order; junction bases with no gene match: 9. CDR1 is SEHNR and CDR2 is FQNEAQ in the germline V gene (reference sequence). This CDR3 is 15 amino acids long. CDR3 residues: CASSSPSGDYNEQFF. The CDR3 DNA reads TGTGCCAGCAGTTCTCCTAGCGGTGATTACAATGAGCAGTTCTTC.

The V call is TRBV6-5, the J call TRBJ1-1; D is ambiguous. The CDR3 length is 14 residues. Trimming removed 2 bases from V and 1 base from J, with 8 bases in between. Germline V gene data show CDR1 as MNHEY and CDR2 as SVGAGI. Written as DNA, the CDR3 is TGTGCCAGCAGTTACAGTCGAAGGAACACTGAAGCTTTCTTT. Translating it yields CASSYSRRNTEAFF.

The J gene is TRBJ2-3, the V gene TRBV6-1, with D possibly being TRBD2 (6 bases). The ends were cut back, 0 bases at V and 1 base at J, with 11 bases in the middle. From germline, CDR1 is MNHNS and CDR2 SASEGT. The CDR3 is 16 amino acids. Here the CDR3 reads CASSEALAGRTDTQYF. The CDR3 DNA sequence: TGTGCCAGCAGTGAAGCGCTGGCGGGACGCACAGATACGCAGTATTTT.

The chain carries TRBV5-4 and TRBJ2-2; maybe TRBD2 (6 bases). Trimming cost V 10 bases and J 3 bases, with 13 bases left between them. This CDR3 region has 13 residues. The germline CDR1 and CDR2 sequences are SGHNT and YYREEE (reference sequence). The CDR3 spells CAGGTGDTGELFF. The DNA for the CDR3 is TGTGCCGGGGGAACGGGGGACACCGGGGAGCTGTTTTTT. The complete variable domain, with remaining parts taken from reference TRBV5-4 and TRBJ2-2, reads ETGVTQSPTHLIKTRGQQVTLRCSSQSGHNTVSWYQQALGQGPQFIFQYYREEENGRGNFPPRFSGLQFPNYSSELNVNALELDDSALYLCAGGTGDTGELFFGEGSRLTVL.

The chain combines TRBV5-5 with TRBJ2-1; perhaps D is TRBD1 or TRBD2 (7 bases each). V was clipped by 4 bases and J by 4 bases, with 18 bases between them. The CDR3 length is 16 residues. Germline V gives CDR1 SGHKS, CDR2 YYEKEE (reference sequence). CDR3 nucleotides: TGTGCCAGCAGCATCCAGGGGGGGTACGTATACAATGAGCAGTTCTTC. It is translated as CASSIQGGYVYNEQFF.

V usage is TRBV25-1 and J usage is TRBJ1-5; TRBD1 is a possible D gene (5 bases). Germline V lookup: CDR1 MGHDK, CDR2 SYGVNS. CDR3 length equals 13 residues. The V end lost 4 bases, the J end lost 7 bases, and 11 bases lay between the germline ends. The DNA of the CDR3 is TGTGCCAGCAGTGGGAGGGGATACCAGCCCCAGCATTTT. This sequence encodes CASSGRGYQPQHF.

The chain links TRBV6-5 to TRBJ2-4; a weak D match, TRBD2 (7 bases). The CDR3 extends over 14 amino acids. From germline, CDR1 is MNHEY and CDR2 SVGAGI. Trimming cost V 5 bases and J 6 bases, with 14 bases left between them. The chain's CDR3 is CASSPWGGGNIQYF. CDR3 nucleotides: TGTGCCAGCAGTCCCTGGGGAGGGGGAAACATTCAGTACTTC.

This chain links TRBV28 with TRBJ1-5; the D gene is possibly TRBD1 (5 bases). The length of the CDR3 is 15 residues. Germline V gene sequence: CDR1 MDHEN, CDR2 SYDVKM. V was cut by 8 bases and J by 0 bases, with 14 bases left in between. In DNA form, the CDR3 reads TGTGCCAGCCAGCCGGGACCGATTAGCAATCAGCCCCAGCATTTT. It codes for CASQPGPISNQPQHF.

This sequence joins TRBV11-2 and TRBJ2-7; D is undetermined. The germline CDR1 and CDR2 sequences are SGHAT and FQNNGV. The germline V and J ends were trimmed by 0 bases and 5 bases, with 8 bases remaining between them. The CDR3 runs 13 residues. In nucleotides, the CDR3 is TGTGCCAGCAGCTTAGATAATGAGGACGAGCAGTACTTC. Residues: CASSLDNEDEQYF.